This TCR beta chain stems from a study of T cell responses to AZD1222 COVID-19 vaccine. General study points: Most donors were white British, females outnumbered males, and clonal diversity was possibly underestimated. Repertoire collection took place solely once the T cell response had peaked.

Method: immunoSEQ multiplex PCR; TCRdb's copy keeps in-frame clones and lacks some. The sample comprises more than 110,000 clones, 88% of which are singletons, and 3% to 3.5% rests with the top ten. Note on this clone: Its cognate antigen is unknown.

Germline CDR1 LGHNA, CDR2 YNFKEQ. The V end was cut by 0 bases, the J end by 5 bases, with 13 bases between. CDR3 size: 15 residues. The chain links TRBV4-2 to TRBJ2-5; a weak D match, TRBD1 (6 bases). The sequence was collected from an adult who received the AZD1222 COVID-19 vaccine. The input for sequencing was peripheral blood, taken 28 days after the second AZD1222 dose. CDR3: CASSQDYRVGETQYF. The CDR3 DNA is TGTGCCAGCAGCCAAGACTACAGGGTTGGCGAGACCCAGTACTTC.